This T cell receptor beta chain was retrieved from a study of CD8 T cells in Susac syndrome. This CDR3 is 14 amino acids long. The V gene's germline CDR1 is LGHDT and CDR2 YNNKEL (reference sequence). Trimming removed 1 base from V and 6 bases from J, with 10 bases in between. Reverse transcription used about 0.45 to 1 ug RNA and random hexamers. Across 54 Vbeta and 13 Jbeta, TCR beta CDR3 was amplified with immunoSEQ multiplex PCR. TCRdb re-derived calls from the immunoSEQ multiplex PCR reads in MiXCR, one entry per CDR3 protein. Counted here are about 150,000 distinct CDR3 sequences, 95% to 96% occurring once; the ten biggest clones make up over 0.12%. In blood CD8+ and CD4+ T cells, TCR beta underwent sequencing. Isolation of CD8+ and CD4+ T cells was performed negatively, whereas enrichment of TEMRA cells was done by FACS.

Material for sequencing was CD8+ T cells from PBMCs. The chain couples TRBV3-1 to TRBJ2-1; maybe TRBD2 (6 bases). The sequence came from a human donor with multiple sclerosis. CDR3 DNA: TGTGCCAGCAGCCAAGGGTCCGGGGGCAATGAGCAGTTCTTC. It yields the protein CASSQGSGGNEQFF.